The sequence of this T cell receptor beta chain was determined in a study of blood T cell repertoires in COVID-19 (dated by TCRdb to 2020 to 2022). Concerning the study at large: Samples from collaborators originated in the United States, Italy and Spain and spanned both the acute and convalescent phases of COVID-19. The prospective study material was composed of cDNA or gDNA derived from T cells, B-cell-depleted T cells, or PBMCs. Deeply sampled blood TCRbeta repertoires from subjects exposed to, actively infected with, or recovered from COVID-19 were included in the dataset. The repertoires were released in a freely available public database meant as a resource for research on the immune response to SARS-CoV-2. Samples came from the ongoing ImmuneRACE study (first 160 participants) plus 1,254 subjects from 6 global collaborators. Nearly every sample came with metadata listing a de-identified subject ID, COVID-19 status, age in years and sex. Where HLA class I and class II types were available, the types were taken from metadata supplied by the sample provider, not from assay-based typing. The research as a whole found: How much clinical and demographic metadata was included differed by source and by participant, and the metadata was provided uncurated.

The immunoSEQ Assay, a bias-controlled multiplex PCR, was used to amplify TCRbeta CDR3 regions from genomic DNA. The source study handled its data this way. Within the assay, amplification of reference gene primers was used to estimate how many nucleated cells each sample contained. Sequence reads were collapsed and filtered to measure the absolute abundance of every unique TCRbeta CDR3 rearrangement. For each sample, productive Simpson clonality was calculated by taking the square root of Simpson's diversity index across productive rearrangements. Imported from immuneACCESS, the table was reduced by TCRdb to in-frame sequences with V and J called. These copies leave out some clones; in studies compared against another copy, an unresolved V gene accounts for under half, and the cause of the remainder is not known. Clonal size and the V and J genes are those of that table, whereas D and trimming came from the DNA. The sample table contains over 150,000 clones; only one count was recorded for roughly 88% of them. The ten largest clones capture 0.63% of the sample.

With regard to this clone: Which antigen it targets is not known. Base qualities are not provided; no much larger clone lies one nucleotide away. The sample has other DNA sequences that encode this CDR3 too.

One collaborating source in Seattle enrolled patients during active infection and followed them longitudinally through the course of disease. The collaborating institutions used their own protocols to collect whole blood in K2EDTA tubes. Collaborator samples were shipped for TCRbeta analysis as frozen whole blood, isolated PBMCs, or DNA extracted from either sample type. From the germline V gene (reference sequence), CDR1 is SEHNR and CDR2 is FQNEAQ. V is reduced by 1 base and J by 0 bases, leaving a spacing of 10 bases between them. Spanning cysteine to phenylalanine, the CDR3 consists of 16 amino acids. The retained sequence is limited to the CDR3, 48 bases, with the frame set at the first base.

Recombination joined TRBV7-9 with TRBJ1-5; no D gene is confidently identified. Source material: peripheral blood. This clonotype originated in a man in his fifties or sixties with COVID-19, enrolled during active disease. The DNA is as follows: TGTGCCAGCAGCTTAGGGGCAGGCTATAGCAATCAGCCCCAGCATTTT. This gives the protein CASSLGAGYSNQPQHF.